This T cell receptor (beta chain) was obtained from a study of blood T cell repertoires in COVID-19. Overall study context: There were acute and convalescent COVID-19 samples, and they came from the United States, Italy and Spain. The analysed material was cDNA or gDNA that came from T cells, B-cell-depleted T cells, or PBMCs.

With 4 bases clipped from V and 2 bases from J, the junction kept 8 bases outside the gene matches. This CDR3 contains 17 residues. The germline gives CDR1 MGHRA, CDR2 YSYEKL. Original handling: It was from reference gene primer amplification that nucleated cell counts were estimated. Sequencing used immunoSEQ multiplex PCR; TCRdb keeps in-frame clones, though not all of them. Clonal size and the V and J genes are those of that table, whereas D and trimming came from the DNA. The data hold about 170,000 clones, with about 86% observed a single time. The sequence derives from a man between 70 and 80 years old with active or convalescent COVID-19. The sequencing sample was made of peripheral blood. The chain carries TRBV4-1 and TRBJ2-3; TRBD1 matches 11 bases. The CDR3 DNA reads TGCGCCAGCAGCCTCCCCGGAGGACAGGGGGCCACAGATACGCAGTATTTT. Amino acids: CASSLPGGQGATDTQYF.